This T cell receptor (beta chain) was obtained from a study of T cells in women clearing cervical HPV infection. Looking at the study overall: Control women cleared a single incident HPV16 infection within 12 months. Controls gave blood once infection was undetectable; cases at lesion identification.

Prevalent HPV16 infections were excluded; only incident single HPV16 infections included. With regard to this clone: Read coverage stops 3 residues before the CDR3 terminus; the germline J gene supplies the remainder.

This CDR3 region has 14 residues. The ends were cut back, 3 bases at V and 0 bases at J, with 9 bases in the middle. The germline CDR1 and CDR2 sequences are SGHRS and YFSETQ. Sequencing was performed with immunoSEQ multiplex PCR; in TCRdb, only in-frame clones are kept and a portion is missing. Recorded here are roughly 15,000 clones; the top ten clones represent about 8%. This chain joins TRBV5-1 and TRBJ1-1, with unresolved D. The receptor was derived from a woman aged 18 to 75 with a cervical HPV16 infection that either progressed to CIN3+ or cleared (not recorded which). Material for sequencing was blood buffy coat. The CDR3 sequence: CASSYERLNTEAFF. Partial CDR3 DNA: TGCGCCAGCAGCTACGAAAGGTTGAACACTGAA.